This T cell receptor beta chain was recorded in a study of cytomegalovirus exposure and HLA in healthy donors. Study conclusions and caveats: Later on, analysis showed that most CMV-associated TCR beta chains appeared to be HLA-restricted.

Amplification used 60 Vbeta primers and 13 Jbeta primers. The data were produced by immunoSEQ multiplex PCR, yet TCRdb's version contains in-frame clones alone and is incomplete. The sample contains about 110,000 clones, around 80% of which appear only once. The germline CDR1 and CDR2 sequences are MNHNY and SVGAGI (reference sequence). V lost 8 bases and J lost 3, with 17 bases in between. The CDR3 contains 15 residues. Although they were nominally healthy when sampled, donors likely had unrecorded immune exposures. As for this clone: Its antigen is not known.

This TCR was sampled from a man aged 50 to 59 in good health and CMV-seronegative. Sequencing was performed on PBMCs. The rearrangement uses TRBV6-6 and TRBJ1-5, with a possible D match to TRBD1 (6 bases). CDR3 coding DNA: TGTGCCAGCTCCCCCGGGGGGGGGCCCAATCAGCCCCAGCATTTT. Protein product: CASSPGGGPNQPQHF.